This T cell receptor (beta chain) comes out of a study of blood T cells in healthy people across ages. Points from the study as a whole: Naive CD4+ cell counts and diversity both ran higher in long-lived than in aged donors.

The CDR3 consists of 17 residues. Germline CDR1 and CDR2: DFQATT and SNEGSKA (reference sequence). V lost 5 bases, J lost 0 bases, and 17 bases lay in between. This clonotype has just a few counts. Its antigen is currently unknown. Combining a sample-barcoded 5' primer with a J-beta primer mix, a second PCR ran for about 6 to 11 cycles. TCRdb redid the calling of the 5' RACE reads with MiXCR, one entry per CDR3 protein. The table shows fewer than 800,000 distinct CDR3 sequences, with less than 40% occurring only once. The chain links TRBV20-1 to TRBJ2-6; D is possibly TRBD1 or TRBD2 (5 bases each). Source material: blood. This receptor was identified in a woman aged 80 or older in good health. CDR3 amino acids: CSAPLGQAGSGANVLTF. The DNA for the CDR3 is TGCAGTGCTCCCTTGGGGCAGGCGGGCTCTGGGGCCAACGTCCTGACTTTC.